These 27 T cell receptor beta chains originate from one sample sequenced in a study of blood T cell repertoires in COVID-19. Here immunoSEQ multiplex PCR was the method, and the copy in TCRdb shows in-frame clones only, minus some. The sample consists of more than 90,000 clones, about 85% of them appearing once. Input material: peripheral blood. These receptors were taken from a man aged 80 or over with acute or convalescent COVID-19.

V usage is TRBV19 and J usage is TRBJ2-5, with a possible D match to TRBD1 (6 bases). V shed 7 bases and J shed 5 bases, with 17 bases lying between them. This CDR3 has 14 residues. Germline V lookup: CDR1 LNHDA, CDR2 SQIVND (reference sequence). This chain's CDR3 is CASTVGAQTETQYF. CDR3 DNA: TGTGCCAGTACGGTGGGGGCTCAGACGGAGACCCAGTACTTC.

The chain recombines TRBV14 with TRBJ1-4; 11 bases match TRBD1. Per germline, CDR1 SGHDN and CDR2 FVKESK. This CDR3 comprises 16 residues. Germline trimming cut 3 bases from V and 5 bases from J; bases unmatched to any gene: 5. The CDR3 DNA sequence: TGTGCCAGCAGCCAGGACAGGGGGCTCCCGAATGAAAAACTGTTTTTT. Translation: CASSQDRGLPNEKLFF.

In the case of this clone: Other DNA sequences in this sample translate to the same CDR3. The J gene is TRBJ1-1, the V gene TRBV19; D not resolved. The CDR3 has 13 residues. V was pared by 1 base and J by 4 bases, with 7 bases between. The germline V gene has CDR1 LNHDA and CDR2 SQIVND (reference sequence). CDR3 region: CASSIGRGTEAFF. The CDR3 DNA is TGTGCCAGTAGTATAGGTCGAGGCACTGAAGCTTTCTTT.

The chain combines TRBV10-1 with TRBJ2-2; weak D call: TRBD2 (5 bases). V lost 3 bases, J lost 7 bases, and 12 bases lay in between. This CDR3 is 14 amino acids long. Looked up from germline, CDR1 is WNHNN and CDR2 is SYGVQD (reference sequence). This CDR3 is CASSDDGDGGELFF. In DNA, the CDR3 is TGCGCCAGCAGTGACGACGGGGATGGCGGGGAGCTGTTTTTT.

The CDR3 sequence is CASSFRSLYEQYF. CDR3 DNA sequence: TGTGCCAGCAGTTTCAGGTCACTGTACGAGCAGTACTTC. The chain links TRBV28 to TRBJ2-7; D uncertain. The V and J ends lost 3 bases and 4 bases respectively, with 10 bases between them. Germline V CDR1 and CDR2: MDHEN, SYDVKM. The CDR3 runs to 13 residues.

The gene calls are TRBV3-1 (or the pseudogene TRBV3-2) and TRBJ2-1, with D possibly matching TRBD2 (6 bases). The CDR3 runs to 13 residues. The V gene's germline CDR1 is LGHDT and CDR2 YNNKEL (reference sequence). With 2 bases removed from V and 12 bases from J, the gap between germline ends came to 14 bases. The CDR3 sequence: CASSQSSGAGQFF. The DNA of the CDR3 is TGTGCCAGCAGCCAAAGTTCGGGAGCGGGGCAGTTCTTC.

This rearrangement joins TRBV19 to TRBJ2-7; 8 bases agree with TRBD1. This CDR3 is built from 14 residues. Germline CDR1 is LNHDA and CDR2 is SQIVND (reference sequence). After removal of 4 bases from V and 1 base from J, the junction contained 3 bases not matched to a gene. CDR3 sequence reads: CASSKGQESYEQYF. CDR3 DNA: TGTGCCAGTAGTAAGGGACAGGAATCCTACGAGCAGTACTTC.

The J gene is TRBJ2-5, the V gene TRBV3-1 (or the pseudogene TRBV3-2); 9 bases fit TRBD2. V was pared by 0 bases and J by 5 bases, with 4 bases of the junction left unmatched. Germline values: CDR1 LGHDT, CDR2 YNNKEL (reference sequence). The CDR3 is made up of 15 amino acids. CDR3 sequence reads: CASSQDRREGETQYF. As DNA, the CDR3 is TGTGCCAGCAGCCAAGATCGGCGGGAGGGGGAGACCCAGTACTTC.

This chain uses TRBV2 with TRBJ1-5; D is perhaps TRBD1 (5 bases). Between the trimmed V and J ends, which lost 4 bases and 1 base, there was a span of 14 bases. Germline assignment: CDR1 SNHLY and CDR2 FYNNEI. The CDR3 length is 16 residues. The CDR3 reads CASSVPKRQSNQPQHF. Here the CDR3 DNA reads TGTGCCAGCAGTGTGCCGAAGAGACAGAGCAATCAGCCCCAGCATTTT.

This chain links TRBV29-1 with TRBJ2-1; TRBD1 agrees at 9 bases. Unmatched junction bases numbered 9, after V lost 7 bases and J lost 5 bases. Per the germline V gene, CDR1 is SQVTM and CDR2 is ANQGSEA. The CDR3 spans 14 residues. CDR3 DNA: TGCAGCGGTCAAACAGGGGGCTCTAACAATGAGCAGTTCTTC. Protein product: CSGQTGGSNNEQFF.

V and J are TRBV24-1 and TRBJ2-2; possibly TRBD1 for D (6 bases). Trimming cost V 3 bases and J 2 bases, with 12 bases left between them. The CDR3 is 16 amino acids. Germline V gives CDR1 KGHDR, CDR2 SFDVKD. In DNA, the CDR3 is TGTGCCACCAGTGATATGAAGGGGACAAACACCGGGGAGCTGTTTTTT. Its protein is CATSDMKGTNTGELFF.

J is TRBJ1-1 and V is TRBV9; 9 bases map to TRBD1. The ends lost 3 bases at V and 3 bases at J; junction bases unmatched: 3. Germline values: CDR1 SGDLS, CDR2 YYNGEE. The CDR3 runs to 14 residues. CDR3 region: CASSGGQGDTEAFF. The CDR3 nucleotides read TGTGCCAGCAGCGGGGGACAGGGAGACACTGAAGCTTTCTTT. The full variable domain, rest sourced from reference TRBV9 and TRBJ1-1, is DSGVTQTPKHLITATGQRVTLRCSPRSGDLSVYWYQQSLDQGLQFLIQYYNGEERAKGNILERFSAQQFPDLHSELNLSSLELGDSALYFCASSGGQGDTEAFFGQGTRLTVV.

The count of this clone is one. The chain links TRBV28 to TRBJ1-1; D is unclear. The CDR3 length is 12 residues. CDR1 is MDHEN and CDR2 is SYDVKM in the germline V gene. Trimming stripped 6 bases from V and 10 bases from J, with 15 bases between. CDR3 sequence: CASSLGRRTAFF. CDR3 bases: TGTGCCAGCAGCCTAGGGCGGAGGACAGCTTTCTTT.

The CDR3 nucleotides are TGTGCCAGTAGTTATAGGGCTAGCGGGAGCCCAACCTCCTACGAGCAGTACTTC. Protein: CASSYRASGSPTSYEQYF. The chain is built from TRBV19 and TRBJ2-7; TRBD2 aligns across 10 bases. Germline CDR1 and CDR2: LNHDA and SQIVND (reference sequence). With 5 bases clipped from V and 0 bases from J, the junction kept 13 bases outside the gene matches. This CDR3 contains 18 residues.

This chain joins TRBV11-3 and TRBJ2-3; tentative D call: TRBD1 (5 bases). Germline V gene data show CDR1 as SGHNT and CDR2 as YENEEA. V lost 1 base and J 1 base, leaving 12 bases between the germline ends. There are 16 residues in the CDR3. The DNA for the CDR3 is TGTGCCAGCAGCTTAGCCCTTGGGGCGGGCACAGATACGCAGTATTTT. Its protein is CASSLALGAGTDTQYF.

As regards this clone: Different DNA sequences within this sample yield the same CDR3. The chain combines TRBV5-1 with TRBJ1-5; unclear D gene. This CDR3 is built from 15 residues. Trimming left V 3 bases short and J 2 bases short, with 12 bases between. Germline V gives CDR1 SGHRS, CDR2 YFSETQ. The CDR3 sequence: CASSSGEGGNQPQHF. In DNA form, the CDR3 reads TGCGCCAGCAGCTCCGGGGAGGGCGGCAATCAGCCCCAGCATTTT.

V and J are TRBV28 and TRBJ2-1, with TRBD1 matching over 8 bases. V trimming: 6 bases; J trimming: 2 bases; junction bases outside the gene matches: 9. Germline V CDR1 and CDR2: MDHEN, SYDVKM. CDR3 length: 16 amino acids. CDR3 region: CASRTAGGLTYNEQFF. DNA for the CDR3: TGTGCCAGCAGAACGGCAGGGGGCCTGACCTACAATGAGCAGTTCTTC.

The chain combines TRBV28 with TRBJ2-3; D unclear. The CDR3 runs to 11 residues. Looked up from germline, CDR1 is MDHEN and CDR2 is SYDVKM. The V and J ends lost 5 bases and 3 bases respectively, with 3 bases between them. The CDR3 DNA follows: TGTGCCAGCAGTCGTACAGATACGCAGTATTTT. Its translation is CASSRTDTQYF.

This clone was observed a few times. The rearrangement joins TRBV28 to TRBJ1-5; D perhaps matches TRBD1 (5 bases). V lost 10 bases and J 2 bases, leaving 18 bases between the germline ends. The germline V gene encodes CDR1 MDHEN and CDR2 SYDVKM. The CDR3 totals 15 residues. The CDR3 loop is CATAAGGSGNQPQHF. The CDR3 DNA reads as TGTGCCACTGCCGCGGGGGGGAGTGGCAATCAGCCCCAGCATTTT.

The table lists this clone with a few counts. V gene TRBV7-3 combines with J gene TRBJ2-7, with 9 bases fitting TRBD1. Trimming cost V 5 bases and J 9 bases; bases outside gene matches: 8. The CDR3 is 13 residues long. From germline, CDR1 is SGHTA and CDR2 FQGTGA. The CDR3 sequence is CASSPGQGQGQYF. DNA for the CDR3: TGTGCCAGCAGCCCAGGACAGGGACAGGGGCAGTACTTC.

The gene calls are TRBV18 and TRBJ1-6; 7 nucleotides line up with TRBD1. The length of the CDR3 is 15 residues. From germline, CDR1 is KGHSH and CDR2 LQKENI. The V and J ends lost 2 bases and 10 bases, in that order; junction bases with no gene match: 8. CDR3 coding DNA: TGTGCCAGCTCACCAAGGACAGGCCATGGGTCACCCCTCCACTTT. It specifies CASSPRTGHGSPLHF.

This chain uses TRBV10-1 with TRBJ1-5; tentatively, D is TRBD1 (5 bases). In germline, CDR1 is WNHNN, CDR2 SYGVQD (reference sequence). The CDR3 totals 15 residues. V shed 6 bases and J shed 0 bases, with 12 bases lying between them. The chain's CDR3 is CASRLPRVSNQPQHF. The CDR3 coding sequence is TGCGCCAGCAGATTGCCCAGGGTTAGCAATCAGCCCCAGCATTTT.

The J gene is TRBJ2-5, the V gene TRBV18; TRBD1 aligns across 9 bases. Germline CDR1 and CDR2: KGHSH and LQKENI. The CDR3 covers 13 residues. Trimming cost V 3 bases and J 7 bases; bases outside gene matches: 3. In DNA form, the CDR3 reads TGTGCCAGCTCACCGGGACAGGGAGGGACCCAGTACTTC. It yields the protein CASSPGQGGTQYF.

In this sample, this clone turned up once. CDR3 protein: CASSPDRPGNTIYF. In DNA, the CDR3 is TGTGCCAGCAGTCCCGACAGGCCAGGAAACACCATATATTTT. V and J are TRBV27 and TRBJ1-3; D possibly corresponds to TRBD1 (6 bases). The CDR3 spans 14 residues. CDR1 and CDR2 from the germline V gene are MNHEY and SMNVEV (reference sequence). Trimming removed 5 bases from V and 4 bases from J, with 12 bases in between.

The chain uses TRBV18 and TRBJ2-7; TRBD1 is a possible D gene (6 bases). V dropped 4 bases and J dropped 3 bases, with 7 bases sitting between them. The CDR3 spans 12 residues. Germline V gene data show CDR1 as KGHSH and CDR2 as LQKENI. The CDR3 DNA sequence: TGTGCCAGCTCACTGGACAGCTACGAGCAGTACTTC. Translation: CASSLDSYEQYF.

This clone was detected once. The gene calls are TRBV2 and TRBJ1-1, with 9 bases aligning to TRBD1. Germline assignment: CDR1 SNHLY and CDR2 FYNNEI. This CDR3 spans 13 amino acids. V shed 11 bases and J 9 bases; nucleotides not matched to a gene: 13. CDR3 nucleotide sequence: TGTGCCGGGGTGGCGACAGGGGGTGTTAAAGCTTTCTTT. Translating gives CAGVATGGVKAFF.

The CDR3 DNA reads TGTGCCAGCAGCCCAAGACAGGGAAGGGGCTACGAGCAGTACTTC. Translating it yields CASSPRQGRGYEQYF. The chain employs TRBV6-5 and TRBJ2-7; 7 bases match TRBD1. CDR3 length: 15 residues. V gave up 6 bases and J gave up 3 bases; unmatched junction bases: 11. Per the germline V gene, CDR1 is MNHEY and CDR2 is SVGAGI.